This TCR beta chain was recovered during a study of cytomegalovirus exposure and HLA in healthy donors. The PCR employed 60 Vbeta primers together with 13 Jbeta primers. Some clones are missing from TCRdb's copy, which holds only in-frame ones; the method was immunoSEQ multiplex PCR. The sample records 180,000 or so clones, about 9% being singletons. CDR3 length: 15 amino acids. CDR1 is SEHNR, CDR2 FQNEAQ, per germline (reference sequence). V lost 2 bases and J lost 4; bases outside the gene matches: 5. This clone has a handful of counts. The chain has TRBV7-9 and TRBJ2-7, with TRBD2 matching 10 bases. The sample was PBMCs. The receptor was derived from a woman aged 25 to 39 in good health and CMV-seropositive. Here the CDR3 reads CASSLLAGADYEQYF. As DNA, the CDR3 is TGTGCCAGCAGCTTACTAGCGGGAGCCGATTACGAGCAGTACTTC. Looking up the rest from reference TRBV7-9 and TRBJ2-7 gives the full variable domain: DTGVSQNPRHKITKRGQNVTFRCDPISEHNRLYWYRQTLGQGPEFLTYFQNEAQLEKSRLLSDRFSAERPKGSFSTLEIQRTEQGDSAMYLCASSLLAGADYEQYFGPGTRLTVT.